This T cell receptor beta chain was retrieved from a study of T-cell reconstitution after alpha-beta-depleted transplantation in children. CDR3 length: 13 residues. V was clipped by 5 bases and J by 3 bases, with 11 bases between them. The germline CDR1 and CDR2 sequences are SEHNR and FQNEAQ (reference sequence). This clonotype was seen more than once but under ten times. Using unique molecular identifiers, the investigators prepared the TCRbeta library. TCRdb reanalysed the PCR reads using MiXCR and keeps one entry per CDR3 protein. The sample has hundreds of thousands of distinct CDR3 sequences; 9.9% are singletons.

The chain is built from TRBV7-9 and TRBJ2-7; no reliable D call. The material sequenced was PBMCs from the stem cell graft donor, taken from the stem cell graft. This TCR was sampled from a human donor who donated a stem cell graft to a child with SCID. CDR3: CASSPGWSYEQYF. CDR3 coding DNA: TGTGCCAGCAGCCCGGGTTGGAGCTACGAGCAGTACTTC.